Presented here are 25 T cell receptor beta chains from one specimen sequenced in a study of glioma-infiltrating T cells. TCR alpha and beta CDR3 regions were amplified from RNA using iRepertoire nested multiplex PCR. TCRdb re-derived calls from the multiplex PCR reads in MiXCR, one entry per CDR3 protein. The repertoire has more than 300,000 distinct CDR3 sequences, around 38% of them found once; the top ten carry approximately 12%. The sample was glioma tissue, nonneoplastic brain tissue, or PBMCs (not recorded which). The source of these receptors is a human donor with low-grade glioma or glioblastoma, undergoing nonglioma brain surgery, or in good health (not recorded which).

This chain links TRBV27 with TRBJ2-3; D ambiguous. Germline CDR1 and CDR2: MNHEY and SMNVEV (reference sequence). The CDR3 length is 12 residues. V was trimmed by 5 bases and J by 8 bases, leaving 11 bases between them. The CDR3, as DNA: TGTGCCAGCAGTCCCGCCCGGGTTACGCAGTATTTT. The encoded protein is CASSPARVTQYF.

The CDR3 loop reads CASSRESRGTDTQYF. In DNA form, the CDR3 reads TGTGCCAGCAGCCGGGAGTCCCGCGGCACAGATACGCAGTATTTT. The chain joins TRBV27 to TRBJ2-3, with a possible D match to TRBD2 (6 bases). This CDR3 region has 15 residues. Deletions cut 6 bases from V and 1 base from J, with 14 bases between. The germline V gene encodes CDR1 MNHEY and CDR2 SMNVEV (reference sequence).

This chain joins TRBV12-5 and TRBJ2-5; 8 bases line up with TRBD1. The ends lost 5 bases at V and 4 bases at J; junction bases unmatched: 9. Germline V gene lookup returns CDR1 LGHNT and CDR2 FRNRAP. This CDR3 is 15 amino acids long. Here the CDR3 reads CASGLPQGARETQYF. In DNA form, the CDR3 reads TGTGCTAGTGGTCTTCCTCAGGGGGCTAGAGAGACCCAGTACTTC.

The V and J genes are TRBV12-3 or TRBV12-4 and TRBJ2-3; 9 bases match TRBD2. V shed 7 bases and J 2 bases; nucleotides not matched to a gene: 10. The CDR3 consists of 16 residues. CDR3 bases: TGTGCCAGCAAAAGTCCCAGCGGGAGGCCCACAGATACGCAGTATTTT. Translated: CASKSPSGRPTDTQYF.

The chain recombines TRBV4-3 with TRBJ1-3; D gene uncertain. Germline lookup yields CDR1 LGHNA and CDR2 YSLEER. The V end lost 0 bases, the J end lost 0 bases, and 9 bases lay between the germline ends. This CDR3 contains 16 residues. The CDR3 loop is CASSQDSGSSGNTIYF. The CDR3 nucleotides read TGCGCCAGCAGCCAAGACTCGGGGAGCTCTGGAAACACCATATATTTT.

Many counts were recorded for this clonotype. This chain uses TRBV27 with TRBJ2-5, with TRBD2 identical over 7 bases. The CDR3 has 14 residues. Germline V gene sequence: CDR1 MNHEY, CDR2 SMNVEV (reference sequence). V lost 1 base, J lost 3 bases, and 2 bases stayed unmatched. CDR3 coding DNA: TGTGCCAGCAGTTTATTCAGCGGGGAAGAGACCCAGTACTTC. Translating it yields CASSLFSGEETQYF.

The chain has TRBV5-4 and TRBJ2-2; tentatively, D is TRBD1 (6 bases). CDR1 is SGHNT and CDR2 is YYREEE in the germline V gene (reference sequence). The V end lost 0 bases, the J end lost 4 bases, and 10 bases lay between the germline ends. CDR3 length equals 15 residues. CDR3 bases: TGTGCCAGCAGCTTGGCCCAACAGGGCACCGGGGAGCTGTTTTTT. Translating gives CASSLAQQGTGELFF.

The V and J genes are TRBV20-1 and TRBJ1-5; D is ambiguous. V was shortened by 6 bases and J by 7 bases, with 19 bases between the two germline ends. CDR3 size: 14 residues. Germline loops: CDR1 DFQATT, CDR2 SNEGSKA (reference sequence). DNA of the CDR3: TGCAGTGCCCCGAGGAATGACAAAGTCCAGCCCCAGCATTTT. It is translated as CSAPRNDKVQPQHF.

With respect to this clonotype: Germline and junction disagree at one end, which may indicate a read error. V is TRBV6-4 and J is TRBJ2-1; TRBD2 aligns across 15 bases. The germline CDR1 and CDR2 sequences are MRHNA and SNTAGT. There are 17 residues in the CDR3. The CDR3 DNA is TGTGCCACCAGTCCATCTCTGGGACTAGCGGGAGGTCCGAGTCAGTTCTTC. This translates into CATSPSLGLAGGPSQFF.

There are many counts of this clonotype. The CDR3 sequence is CSARDEAYNEQFF. CDR3 coding DNA: TGCAGTGCTAGAGATGAGGCTTACAATGAGCAGTTCTTC. The V and J genes are TRBV20-1 and TRBJ2-1; D gene unclear. Trimming left V 0 bases short and J 4 bases short, with 7 bases between. Germline values: CDR1 DFQATT, CDR2 SNEGSKA (reference sequence). CDR3 length: 13 residues.

Note on this clonotype: A read error is possible here, since a much larger clone lies one base away. The chain carries TRBV24-1 and TRBJ1-2; D might be TRBD1 (5 bases). The CDR3 loop spans 16 amino acids. The germline V gene has CDR1 KGHDR and CDR2 SFDVKD. This chain's CDR3 is CASSLVGVGRAYGYTF. The CDR3 nucleotides read TGTGCCAGCAGTTTGGTGGGGGTGGGGAGAGCTTATGGCTACACCTTC.

The J gene is TRBJ2-1, the V gene TRBV6-5; no definite D call. CDR3 size: 13 residues. Trimming shortened V by 6 bases and J by 4 bases, and 10 bases separated the two germline ends. Per the germline V gene, CDR1 is MNHEY and CDR2 is SVGAGI. The CDR3 sequence is CASSWAFYNEQFF. CDR3 nucleotides: TGTGCCAGCAGCTGGGCCTTTTACAATGAGCAGTTCTTC.

Many counts were recorded for this clonotype. The chain is built from TRBV6-1 and TRBJ2-1, with 9 nucleotides matching TRBD2. The V gene's germline CDR1 is MNHNS and CDR2 SASEGT. The CDR3 runs 14 residues. The ends lost 8 bases at V and 4 bases at J; junction bases unmatched: 6. CDR3 sequence (DNA): TGTGCCAGCTCCGGACTAGCGCGTTACAATGAGCAGTTCTTC. Encoded protein: CASSGLARYNEQFF.

The rearrangement joins TRBV4-3 to TRBJ2-1; 9 positions match TRBD2. V dropped 3 bases and J dropped 4; count of bases not matched to a gene: 7. CDR1 is LGHNA and CDR2 is YSLEER in the germline V gene. This CDR3 comprises 16 residues. CDR3 residues: CASSHPLAGKYNEQFF. DNA of the CDR3: TGCGCCAGCAGCCACCCCCTAGCGGGGAAATACAATGAGCAGTTCTTC.

As to this clonotype: Its ends do not fully match the called genes, so a read error is possible. The rearrangement links TRBV3-1 to TRBJ1-1; D ambiguous. This CDR3 is built from 16 residues. Per the germline V gene, CDR1 is LGHDT and CDR2 is YNNKEL (reference sequence). CDR3 residues: CASSPDPARMNTEAFF. CDR3 DNA: TGCGCCAGCAGCCCGGACCCCGCAAGGATGAACACTGAAGCTTTCTTT.

In this sample, this clonotype turned up a few times. The V gene is TRBV6-1, the J gene TRBJ1-2, with D perhaps matching TRBD1 (6 bases). Germline V gives CDR1 MNHNS, CDR2 SASEGT. The CDR3 totals 13 residues. V lost 5 bases, J lost 2 bases, and 9 bases lay in between. The CDR3 DNA sequence: TGTGCCAGCAGTCGACAGGAGAACTATGGCTACACCTTC. It specifies CASSRQENYGYTF.

This clonotype was recorded many times. This chain links TRBV27 with TRBJ1-4; 7 bases align to TRBD1. V lost 5 bases, J lost 6 bases, and 9 bases stayed unmatched. CDR1 and CDR2 from the germline V gene are MNHEY and SMNVEV (reference sequence). This CDR3 has 15 amino acids. Here the CDR3 DNA reads TGTGCCAGCAGTCCTCATCGGACAGGTTATGAAAAACTGTTTTTT. This gives the protein CASSPHRTGYEKLFF.

The chain carries TRBV20-1 and TRBJ2-7; a weak D match, TRBD1 (6 bases). The CDR3 has 14 amino acids. The ends were cut back, 5 bases at V and 7 bases at J, with 21 bases in the middle. The germline V gene has CDR1 DFQATT and CDR2 SNEGSKA (reference sequence). As DNA, the CDR3 is TGCAGTGCTTGGGGGCAGCCCGCCCTCGCGGAGCAGTACTTC. It is translated as CSAWGQPALAEQYF.

Concerning this clonotype: This sequence may be a read error, since a much larger clone differs from it by one base. The chain employs TRBV6-1 and TRBJ2-7; D perhaps matches TRBD2 (6 bases). Trimming shortened V by 7 bases and J by 3 bases, and 19 bases separated the two germline ends. Germline CDR1 reads MNHNS; CDR2 reads SASEGT. The CDR3 covers 15 residues. CDR3 sequence: CASITTPWTNYEQYF. The DNA of the CDR3 is TGTGCCAGCATAACTACTCCCTGGACTAACTACGAGCAGTACTTC.

In the case of this clonotype: A much larger clone differs from this one at a single base, so this may be a read error. The rearrangement joins TRBV27 to TRBJ2-1; no reliable D call. The CDR3 has 14 amino acids. Trimming pared 3 bases from V and 9 bases from J, leaving 15 bases between. Germline lookup yields CDR1 MNHEY and CDR2 SMNVEV (reference sequence). CDR3 protein: CASSFPRWVGEQFF. The CDR3 bases are TGTGCCAGCAGTTTTCCGAGATGGGTGGGTGAGCAGTTCTTC.

With regard to this clonotype: A much larger clonotype is one base distant, so this may be a read error. The chain couples TRBV28 to TRBJ1-5; 7 nucleotides line up with TRBD1. The germline CDR1 and CDR2 sequences are MDHEN and SYDVKM. This CDR3 contains 13 residues. CDR3 sequence (DNA): TGTGCCAGCAGTTTTGGACAGGAAGGGCCCCAGCGTTTT. Protein: CASSFGQEGPQRF.

Turning to this clonotype: A much larger clone lies a single base off, so this may be a read error. J is TRBJ1-5 and V is TRBV7-2; D is ambiguous. This CDR3 region has 15 residues. Trimming removed 11 bases at V and 4 bases at J, with 21 bases between. CDR1 and CDR2 (germline): SGHTA, FQGNSA. CDR3 sequence (DNA): TGTGCCTGCTCAAGCTTATCGGTGGATAATCAGCCCCAGCATTTT. Its translation is CACSSLSVDNQPQHF.

This clonotype was observed a handful of times. The J gene is TRBJ2-3, the V gene TRBV20-1; 8 nucleotides line up with TRBD2. J lost 8 bases, V lost 6 bases, and 13 bases had no gene match. Per germline, CDR1 DFQATT and CDR2 SNEGSKA (reference sequence). The CDR3 length is 14 residues. CDR3 DNA: TGCAGTGCAACGAATCGGGAGGGCCGGCGTACGCAGTATTTT. Protein: CSATNREGRRTQYF.

Turning to this clonotype: Given a much more abundant clone one base away, this may be a read error. CDR3 DNA sequence: TGTGCCAGCAGCACCACTAGATGCAATGAGCAGTTCTTC. Translated: CASSTTRCNEQFF. The chain joins TRBV7-2 to TRBJ2-1, with a tentative D call TRBD2 (5 bases). Deletions cut 5 bases from V and 6 bases from J, with 11 bases between. CDR3 length: 13 residues. Looked up from germline, CDR1 is SGHTA and CDR2 is FQGNSA.

This clonotype was found many times. The chain employs TRBV6-2 or TRBV6-3 and TRBJ2-7; TRBD2 agrees at 9 bases. Germline CDR1 MNHEY, CDR2 SVGEGT. The CDR3 runs 19 residues. V lost 3 bases, J lost 1 base, and 16 bases stayed unmatched. DNA of the CDR3: TGTGCCAGCAGTTATCGCGTAGCGGGAGAATCGGTCCCGTCCTACGAGCAGTACTTC. As protein: CASSYRVAGESVPSYEQYF.